This TCR beta chain stems from a study of spatial heterogeneity in lung cancer. As to time point: sample taken at primary tumor resection. Tumor, nontumor lung or frozen PBMC supplied whole RNA, sequenced without sorting. Samples were donated by 72 untreated early-stage non-small cell lung cancer patients. CDR3 length: 14 residues. CDR1 is SGHRS and CDR2 is YFSETQ in the germline V gene. V was clipped by 2 bases and J by 8 bases, with 16 bases between them. This clonotype was recorded many times. Every TCR cDNA molecule carried a tag that served as a unique molecular identifier. TCRdb re-analysed the 5' RACE reads in MiXCR, keeping a single row per CDR3 protein. The repertoire has about 86,000 distinct CDR3 sequences, 10% to 15% of them found once; the top ten carry around 4.3%.

The rearrangement links TRBV5-1 to TRBJ1-2, with D maybe TRBD1 (5 bases). Sample: PBMCs, taken at surgery. The receptor was derived from a male donor with early-stage non-small cell lung cancer. CDR3 residues: CASSLATVYGGYTF. Here the CDR3 DNA reads TGCGCCAGCAGCTTAGCGACAGTCTATGGAGGCTACACCTTC.